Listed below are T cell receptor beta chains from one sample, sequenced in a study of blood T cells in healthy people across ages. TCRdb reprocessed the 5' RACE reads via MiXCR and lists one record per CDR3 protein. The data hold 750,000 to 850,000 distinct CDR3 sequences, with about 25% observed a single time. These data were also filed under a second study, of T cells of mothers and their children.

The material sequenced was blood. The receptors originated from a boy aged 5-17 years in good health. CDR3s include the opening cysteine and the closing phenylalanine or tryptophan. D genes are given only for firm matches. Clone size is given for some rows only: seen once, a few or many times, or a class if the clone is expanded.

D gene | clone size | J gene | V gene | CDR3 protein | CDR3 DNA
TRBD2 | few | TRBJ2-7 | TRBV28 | CASSPRQGLAGGYEQYF | TGTGCCAGCAGTCCCCGACAAGGACTAGCGGGGGGGTACGAGCAGTACTTC
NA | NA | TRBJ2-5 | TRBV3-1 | CASSTESGTVQETQYF | TGTGCCAGCAGCACCGAGAGCGGGACAGTACAAGAGACCCAGTACTTC
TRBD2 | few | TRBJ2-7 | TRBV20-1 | CSATLAGGNQKQYF | TGCAGTGCTACACTAGCGGGGGGGAATCAAAAGCAGTACTTC
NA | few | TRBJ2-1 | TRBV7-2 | CASRIGGNSYNEQFF | TGTGCCAGCAGGATCGGCGGGAACTCTTACAATGAGCAGTTCTTC
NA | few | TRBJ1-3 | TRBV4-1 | CASSQGFMADGDTIYF | TGCGCCAGCAGCCAAGGTTTTATGGCCGATGGGGACACCATATATTTT
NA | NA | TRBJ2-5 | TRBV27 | CASSILGEKQETQYF | TGTGCCAGCAGTATCCTCGGAGAAAAGCAAGAGACCCAGTACTTC
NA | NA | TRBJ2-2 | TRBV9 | CASSVGTVTGELFF | TGTGCCAGCAGCGTAGGGACAGTCACCGGGGAGCTGTTTTTT
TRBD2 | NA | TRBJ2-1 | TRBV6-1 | CASSDSGRLDEQFF | TGTGCCAGCAGCGATAGCGGGAGGTTGGATGAGCAGTTCTTC
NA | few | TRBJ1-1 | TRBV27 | CASSWGTVNTEAFF | TGTGCCAGCAGTTGGGGGACGGTGAACACTGAAGCTTTCTTT
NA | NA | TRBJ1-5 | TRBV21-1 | CASSKVARESNPTQPQHF | TGTGCCAGCAGCAAAGTCGCCCGGGAAAGCAACCCCACCCAGCCCCAGCATTTT
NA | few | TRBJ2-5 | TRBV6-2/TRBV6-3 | CASKESGSGETQYF | TGTGCCAGCAAGGAGTCGGGGTCTGGGGAGACCCAGTACTTC
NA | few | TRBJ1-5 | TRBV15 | CATSRGGGNQPQHF | TGTGCCACCAGCAGAGGCGGCGGGAATCAGCCCCAGCATTTT
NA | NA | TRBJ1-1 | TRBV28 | CASSQHGQLATEAFF | TGTGCCAGCAGTCAGCACGGACAGTTGGCCACTGAAGCTTTCTTT
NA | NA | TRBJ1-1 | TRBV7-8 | CASSLAGRKDSEAFF | TGTGCCAGCAGCTTAGCGGGTAGGAAGGACAGTGAAGCTTTCTTT
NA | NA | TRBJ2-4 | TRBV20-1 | CSALNNNIQYF | TGCAGTGCCCTCAATAATAACATTCAGTACTTC
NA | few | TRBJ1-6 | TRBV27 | CASKGTGASPLHF | TGTGCCAGCAAAGGTACAGGCGCTTCACCCCTCCACTTT
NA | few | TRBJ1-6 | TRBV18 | CASSQRDSDSPLHF | TGTGCCAGCTCTCAGAGGGATTCTGATTCACCCCTCCACTTT
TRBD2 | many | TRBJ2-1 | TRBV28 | CASSSTSGVYNEQFF | TGTGCCAGCAGCTCCACTAGCGGTGTGTACAATGAGCAGTTCTTC
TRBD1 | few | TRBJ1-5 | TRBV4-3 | CASSLQGQSNQPQHF | TGCGCCAGCAGCTTGCAGGGACAGAGCAATCAGCCCCAGCATTTT
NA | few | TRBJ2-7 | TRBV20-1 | CSARWGNKNSYEQYF | TGCAGTGCTAGGTGGGGTAACAAAAACTCCTACGAGCAGTACTTC
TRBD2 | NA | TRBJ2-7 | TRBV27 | CASSQTGLAVWAYEQYF | TGTGCCAGCAGTCAGACCGGACTAGCGGTCTGGGCCTACGAGCAGTACTTC
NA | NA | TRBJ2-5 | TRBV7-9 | CASSPPSGAEQYF | TGTGCCAGCAGCCCTCCCTCTGGAGCTGAGCAGTACTTC
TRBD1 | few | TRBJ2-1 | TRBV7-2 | CASSSGGRQTGSSYNEQFF | TGTGCCAGCAGCTCAGGGGGTCGTCAGACAGGGAGCTCCTACAATGAGCAGTTCTTC
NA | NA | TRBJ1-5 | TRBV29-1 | CSVDFGGSNQPQHF | TGCAGCGTTGATTTTGGGGGAAGCAATCAGCCCCAGCATTTT
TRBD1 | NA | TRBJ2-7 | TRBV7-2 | CASSQWTGTSYEQYF | TGTGCCAGCAGCCAGTGGACAGGGACCTCCTACGAGCAGTACTTC
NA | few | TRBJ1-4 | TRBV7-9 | CASSPEIKLFF | TGTGCCAGCAGCCCCGAGATCAAACTGTTTTTT
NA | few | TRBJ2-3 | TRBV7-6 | CASSFAAGADTQYF | TGTGCCAGCAGCTTTGCGGCTGGGGCAGATACGCAGTATTTT
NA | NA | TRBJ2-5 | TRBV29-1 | CSVEDGWKETQYF | TGCAGCGTTGAAGATGGGTGGAAAGAGACCCAGTACTTC
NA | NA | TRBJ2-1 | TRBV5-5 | CASSLVQEQFF | TGTGCCAGCAGCTTAGTACAGGAGCAGTTCTTC